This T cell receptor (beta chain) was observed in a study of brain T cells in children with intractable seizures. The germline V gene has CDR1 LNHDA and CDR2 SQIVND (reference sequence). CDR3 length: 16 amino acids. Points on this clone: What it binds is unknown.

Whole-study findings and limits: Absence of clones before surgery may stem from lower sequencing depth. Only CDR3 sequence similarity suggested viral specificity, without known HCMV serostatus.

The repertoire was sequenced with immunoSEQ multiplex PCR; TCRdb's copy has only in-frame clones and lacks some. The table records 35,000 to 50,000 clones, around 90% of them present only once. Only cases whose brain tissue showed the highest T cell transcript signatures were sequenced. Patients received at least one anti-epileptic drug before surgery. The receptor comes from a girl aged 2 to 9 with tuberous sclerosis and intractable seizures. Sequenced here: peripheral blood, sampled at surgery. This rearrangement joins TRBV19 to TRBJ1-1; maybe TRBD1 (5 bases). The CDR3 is CAVSFRGRGQNTEAFF. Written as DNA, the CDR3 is TGTGCTGTTTCGTTCCGAGGACGCGGACAAAACACTGAAGCTTTCTTT.